The 28 T cell receptor beta chains in this list originate from one sample, sequenced in a study of blood T cell repertoires in COVID-19. Generated by immunoSEQ multiplex PCR, the TCRdb table keeps only in-frame clones and is missing some. Counted here are about 70,000 clones, approximately 84% occurring once; the ten biggest clones make up more than 15%. Sequencing used peripheral blood. Every receptor here comes from a man in his forties with COVID-19, enrolled during active disease.

The chain combines TRBV5-1 with TRBJ2-4, with D perhaps matching TRBD2 (5 bases). V was pared by 4 bases and J by 8 bases, with 16 bases between. The CDR3 is 14 amino acids. Germline values: CDR1 SGHRS, CDR2 YFSETQ. The CDR3 coding sequence is TGCGCCAGCAGCCAAGGCCTGGACGGGGACATTCAGTACTTC. Residues: CASSQGLDGDIQYF.

The V and J genes are TRBV9 and TRBJ2-5, with 9 positions matching TRBD2. Germline V gene sequence: CDR1 SGDLS, CDR2 YYNGEE. The V and J ends lost 4 bases and 2 bases, in that order; junction bases with no gene match: 21. The CDR3 length is 20 residues. The CDR3 is CASSPLEGLGAGGLQETQYF. The DNA of the CDR3 is TGTGCCAGCAGCCCCTTGGAAGGACTCGGGGCGGGGGGGTTACAAGAGACCCAGTACTTC.

V is TRBV5-4 and J is TRBJ2-3, with 10 bases lining up with TRBD2. Germline loops: CDR1 SGHNT, CDR2 YYREEE (reference sequence). The CDR3 loop spans 18 amino acids. Unmatched junction bases numbered 9, after V lost 0 bases and J lost 2 bases. The DNA for the CDR3 is TGTGCCAGCAGCTTGGGTGGTAGCGGGGGGACCTACACAGATACGCAGTATTTT. This codes for CASSLGGSGGTYTDTQYF.

The rearrangement links TRBV10-3 to TRBJ1-5; 9 bases align to TRBD1. The CDR3 covers 14 residues. CDR1 ENHRY and CDR2 SYGVKD come from the germline V gene. The junction had 3 bases not matched to a gene; V was cut back by 5 bases and J by 4 bases. The CDR3 is CAISRTGANQPQHF. The CDR3 DNA follows: TGTGCCATCAGTCGGACAGGGGCGAATCAGCCCCAGCATTTT.

This clone turned up a few times. The same CDR3 also results from other DNA sequences found in this sample. This CDR3 is CASSVQGANTGELFF. In nucleotides, the CDR3 is TGTGCCAGCAGCGTACAGGGGGCGAACACCGGGGAGCTGTTTTTT. The J gene is TRBJ2-2, the V gene TRBV9; 7 bases are a match to TRBD1. Trimming removed 1 base from V and 0 bases from J; junction bases left unmatched: 0. The CDR3 is 15 residues long. Germline lookup yields CDR1 SGDLS and CDR2 YYNGEE.

The J gene is TRBJ2-3, the V gene TRBV7-9, with 7 bases aligning to TRBD1. From germline, CDR1 is SEHNR and CDR2 FQNEAQ (reference sequence). The CDR3 covers 15 residues. The V segment lost 5 bases and the J segment 3 bases; nucleotides outside the gene matches: 8. CDR3 nucleotides: TGTGCCAGCAGCCCCGACAGGGTTGGAACAGATACGCAGTATTTT. It specifies CASSPDRVGTDTQYF.

The V and J genes are TRBV28 and TRBJ1-2; D not resolved. Germline V gene lookup returns CDR1 MDHEN and CDR2 SYDVKM. Trimming left V 7 bases short and J 7 bases short, with 13 bases between. The CDR3 has 12 amino acids. CDR3 in DNA: TGTGCCAGCACCCCCGGAGATGGTGGCTACACCTTC. Residues: CASTPGDGGYTF.

The CDR3 DNA follows: TGCCCTTACCCCCCCACGACAGGGGGCAATCAGCCCCAGCATTTT. This translates into CPYPPTTGGNQPQHF. The V gene is TRBV29-1, the J gene TRBJ1-5; 8 bases agree with TRBD1. Germline-derived CDR1 and CDR2 are SQVTM and ANQGSEA. CDR3 length equals 15 residues.

This clone showed up just a few times. The chain recombines TRBV19 with TRBJ1-5, with a possible D match to TRBD1 (6 bases). Between the trimmed V and J ends, which lost 5 bases and 7 bases, there was a span of 15 bases. Germline V CDR1 and CDR2: LNHDA, SQIVND (reference sequence). The CDR3 consists of 14 residues. This chain's CDR3 is CASSPPQGRQPQHF. DNA for the CDR3: TGTGCCAGTAGTCCCCCACAGGGCAGGCAGCCCCAGCATTTT.

The chain recombines TRBV30 with TRBJ1-2; 7 positions agree with TRBD1. Germline assignment: CDR1 GTSNPN and CDR2 SVGIG (reference sequence). V lost 2 bases and J lost 5; bases outside the gene matches: 14. This CDR3 is built from 16 residues. CDR3 loop: CAWSPLGTEARYGYTF. DNA of the CDR3: TGTGCCTGGAGTCCGCTCGGGACAGAAGCCCGATATGGCTACACCTTC.

The genes are TRBV4-2 and TRBJ2-7; the D gene is possibly TRBD2 (6 bases). The CDR3 runs to 16 residues. The V gene's germline CDR1 is LGHNA and CDR2 YNFKEQ. Trimming shortened V by 0 bases and J by 1 base, and 13 bases separated the two germline ends. The CDR3, as DNA: TGTGCCAGCAGCCAAGAAGGTAGCGGAAATTCCTACGAGCAGTACTTC. It translates to CASSQEGSGNSYEQYF.

The gene calls are TRBV6-1 and TRBJ2-3; 14 nucleotides align to TRBD2. The CDR3 is made up of 16 amino acids. Germline trimming cut 4 bases from V and 5 bases from J; bases unmatched to any gene: 5. The germline V gene encodes CDR1 MNHNS and CDR2 SASEGT. The CDR3 sequence is CASSVGLAGGRDTQYF. The CDR3 DNA follows: TGTGCCAGCAGTGTCGGACTAGCGGGGGGAAGAGATACGCAGTATTTT.

As DNA, the CDR3 is TGTGCCAGCAGTGAACAGGGTGCGGCAGGAAACACCATATATTTT. Translated, it gives CASSEQGAAGNTIYF. This chain links TRBV6-1 with TRBJ1-3; D perhaps matches TRBD1 (5 bases). V gave up 2 bases and J gave up 4 bases, with 12 bases separating them. This CDR3 is 15 amino acids long. CDR1 and CDR2 from the germline V gene are MNHNS and SASEGT.

The rearrangement joins TRBV7-3 to TRBJ1-2, with TRBD1 identical over 7 bases. V dropped 5 bases and J dropped 3; count of bases not matched to a gene: 3. This CDR3 contains 13 residues. CDR1 SGHTA and CDR2 FQGTGA come from the germline V gene. DNA of the CDR3: TGTGCCAGCAGCCCCGGGACAGACTATGGCTACACCTTC. Its protein product is CASSPGTDYGYTF.

The chain links TRBV5-6 to TRBJ1-4; D is undetermined. The CDR3 runs 15 residues. Germline V gives CDR1 SGHDT, CDR2 YYEEEE. V lost 0 bases and J lost 3, with 9 bases in between. The CDR3 protein is CASSLDGRANEKLFF. CDR3 bases: TGTGCCAGCAGCTTGGACGGCCGGGCTAATGAAAAACTGTTTTTT. Drawing the rest from reference TRBV5-6 and TRBJ1-4, the complete variable domain is DAGVTQSPTHLIKTRGQQVTLRCSPKSGHDTVSWYQQALGQGPQFIFQYYEEEERQRGNFPDRFSGHQFPNYSSELNVNALLLGDSALYLCASSLDGRANEKLFFGSGTQLSVL.

This clone was seen a few times. The rearrangement uses TRBV4-1 and TRBJ1-6, with 7 bases matching TRBD1. The CDR3 loop spans 16 amino acids. V was clipped by 8 bases and J by 3 bases; unmatched bases: 10. Germline CDR1 MGHRA, CDR2 YSYEKL. CDR3 residues: CASSRQGSFYNSPLHF. Written as DNA, the CDR3 is TGCGCCAGCTCAAGACAGGGCAGTTTCTATAATTCACCCCTCCACTTT.

This chain links TRBV2 with TRBJ2-3; no clear D gene. This CDR3 spans 15 amino acids. Per germline, CDR1 SNHLY and CDR2 FYNNEI. The V and J ends lost 3 bases and 4 bases respectively, with 14 bases between them. The CDR3 region is CASSDVAASADTQYF. In DNA form, the CDR3 reads TGTGCCAGCAGTGATGTGGCAGCCAGCGCAGATACGCAGTATTTT. Full variable domain (outside the CDR3, taken from reference TRBV2 and TRBJ2-3): EPEVTQTPSHQVTQMGQEVILRCVPISNHLYFYWYRQILGQKVEFLVSFYNNEISEKSEIFDDQFSVERPDGSNFTLKIRSTKLEDSAMYFCASSDVAASADTQYFGPGTRLTVL.

The rearrangement uses TRBV7-6 and TRBJ1-1; D unclear. Deletions cut 2 bases from V and 2 bases from J, with 6 bases between. The CDR3 loop spans 13 amino acids. Germline CDR1 reads SGHVS; CDR2 reads FNYEAQ. The CDR3 protein is CASSLRLNTEAFF. DNA of the CDR3: TGTGCCAGCAGCTTAAGACTTAACACTGAAGCTTTCTTT.

The gene calls are TRBV6-5 and TRBJ2-5, with TRBD1 identical over 8 bases. Per the germline V gene, CDR1 is MNHEY and CDR2 is SVGAGI. The CDR3 contains 15 residues. V lost 1 base to trimming and J lost 5 bases; unmatched junction nucleotides: 6. DNA of the CDR3: TGTGCCAGCAGTTACTTGACAGGGGTAAAGGAGACCCAGTACTTC. Residues: CASSYLTGVKETQYF.

The V gene is TRBV2, the J gene TRBJ1-1, with D unclear. The V end was cut by 3 bases, the J end by 1 base, with 6 bases between. Germline CDR1 SNHLY, CDR2 FYNNEI. CDR3 size: 13 residues. The CDR3 loop reads CASSEEENTEAFF. CDR3 sequence (DNA): TGTGCCAGCAGTGAGGAGGAGAACACTGAAGCTTTCTTT.

CDR3 sequence reads: CASRFLGQTNTGELFF. In nucleotides, the CDR3 is TGTGCCAGCAGGTTCTTAGGACAGACGAACACCGGGGAGCTGTTTTTT. The chain has TRBV28 and TRBJ2-2, with D possibly being TRBD1 (6 bases). CDR3 size: 16 residues. Germline loops: CDR1 MDHEN, CDR2 SYDVKM. V was clipped by 6 bases and J by 0 bases, with 14 bases between them.

The chain combines TRBV30 with TRBJ1-1, with TRBD1 as a possible D gene (6 bases). The V gene lost 2 bases and the J gene lost 4 bases, with 8 bases spanning the gap. The length of the CDR3 is 12 residues. Germline V lookup: CDR1 GTSNPN, CDR2 SVGIG (reference sequence). CDR3 coding DNA: TGTGCCTGGAGTAGGGGGAGCACTGAAGCTTTCTTT. It encodes CAWSRGSTEAFF.

This rearrangement joins TRBV3-1 (or the pseudogene TRBV3-2) to TRBJ1-2, with 9 bases fitting TRBD1. The J segment lost 7 bases and the V segment lost 2 bases, leaving 5 bases of the junction unmatched. Germline-derived CDR1 and CDR2 are LGHDT and YNNKEL (reference sequence). CDR3 length equals 14 residues. CDR3 bases: TGTGCCAGCAGCCAACAGGGGACAGGGTCTGGCTACACCTTC. Its translation: CASSQQGTGSGYTF.

This rearrangement joins TRBV29-1 to TRBJ1-1; 7 positions agree with TRBD1. Germline CDR1 reads SQVTM; CDR2 reads ANQGSEA. This CDR3 is built from 13 residues. J lost 11 bases, V lost 3 bases, and 12 bases had no gene match. The CDR3, as DNA: TGCAGCGTTGAGGGACAGCAAGGGCTAGGGGCTTTCTTT. Amino acids: CSVEGQQGLGAFF.

This clone was seen a few times. This chain uses TRBV30 with TRBJ2-5, with D possibly TRBD1 on 5 matching bases. CDR1 is GTSNPN and CDR2 is SVGIG in the germline V gene (reference sequence). This CDR3 is 11 amino acids long. V shed 5 bases and J shed 5 bases, with 9 bases lying between them. The CDR3 DNA is TGTGCCTGGGGGGCCTGGGAGACCCAGTACTTC. Protein product: CAWGAWETQYF.

The gene calls are TRBV7-2 and TRBJ1-6; 7 bases align to TRBD1. Germline-derived CDR1 and CDR2 are SGHTA and FQGNSA. J was trimmed by 4 bases and V by 7 bases; bases with no gene match: 10. This CDR3 is 16 amino acids long. The CDR3 region is CASTLEVGQYNSPLHF. CDR3 coding DNA: TGTGCCAGCACCCTAGAGGTGGGACAGTATAATTCACCCCTCCACTTT.

The chain couples TRBV4-1 to TRBJ2-3; 12 bases map to TRBD2. Germline V gives CDR1 MGHRA, CDR2 YSYEKL. This CDR3 region has 15 residues. V was clipped by 6 bases and J by 2 bases; unmatched bases: 3. The CDR3 reads CASRLAGGLTDTQYF. In DNA form, the CDR3 reads TGCGCCAGCAGACTAGCGGGGGGACTCACAGATACGCAGTATTTT.

The chain uses TRBV11-2 and TRBJ2-1; 7 bases line up with TRBD2. CDR3 size: 14 residues. J gave up 9 bases and V 1 base, and 6 bases lay outside the gene matches. Germline lookup yields CDR1 SGHAT and CDR2 FQNNGV. The CDR3 region has the DNA TGTGCCAGCAGCTTAGCTGCCTGGGGGGGTGAGCAGTTCTTC. Its protein product is CASSLAAWGGEQFF.